The rows below give T cell receptor beta chains drawn from one sample of a study of OX40 agonist ivuxolimab in advanced cancers. Sequencing used immunoSEQ multiplex PCR; TCRdb keeps in-frame clones, though not all of them. The sample includes 40,000 or so clones, over 80% seen only once; the top ten take 35% to 40%. The material sequenced was CD4+ or CD8+ T cells sorted from blood, taken in a trial of the OX40 agonist ivuxolimab. Receptor source: an adult with an advanced solid tumor such as melanoma, head and neck, liver or kidney cancer. Both conserved end residues are trimmed from each CDR3. A D gene is named only where the DNA matches it firmly. The listing skips clone size in some rows; elsewhere it reads once, few, many or a size class.

d_call	clone_size	j_call	v_call	cdr3_length	cdr3_aa
-	-	TRBJ1-1	TRBV5-8	14	ASRPSGTDMNTEAF
-	-	TRBJ1-3	TRBV5-1	13	ASSSQGGSGNTIY
-	-	TRBJ2-1	TRBV2	11	ASSEGGGREQF
-	-	TRBJ2-5	TRBV6-1	11	ASTEPTEETQY
-	-	TRBJ2-7	TRBV5-1	10	ASSSSSYEQY
-	-	TRBJ2-2	TRBV7-8	12	ASSLRDRTGELF
-	-	TRBJ2-5	TRBV14	11	ASRRSLGETQY
-	-	TRBJ1-4	TRBV11-2	10	ASSLALGKLF
TRBD2	-	TRBJ2-2	TRBV5-4	13	AAQVAGGPSGELF
-	once	TRBJ1-4	TRBV7-8	12	ASSLAPGRRKLF
-	-	TRBJ2-7	TRBV6-7	11	ASRTEGPYEQY
-	-	TRBJ2-1	TRBV6-1	13	ASSVFRGSYNEQF
-	-	TRBJ2-6	TRBV21-1	17	ASSNRKAGEVDGANVLT
-	-	TRBJ2-7	TRBV6-5	13	ASSYSARHSYEQY